The rows below give T cell receptor beta chains drawn from one sample of a study of cytomegalovirus exposure and HLA in healthy donors. Sequencing used immunoSEQ multiplex PCR; TCRdb keeps in-frame clones, though not all of them. The repertoire shows some 55,000 clones; the top ten hold roughly 7.1%. The sample consisted of PBMCs. The receptors shown here come from a middle-aged woman in good health and CMV-seronegative. CDR3s include the opening cysteine and the closing phenylalanine or tryptophan. A D gene is named only where the DNA matches it firmly.

V	J	D	CDR3	DNA
TRBV19	TRBJ1-6	.	CASSIPRSSYNSPLHF	TGTGCCAGTAGTATACCCAGAAGCTCCTATAATTCACCCCTCCACTTT
TRBV6-6	TRBJ1-2	.	CASSRRQSGGYTF	TGTGCCAGCAGCCGTCGACAGTCTGGCGGCTACACCTTC
TRBV5-4	TRBJ2-7	.	CASSLGVNSAYEQYF	TGTGCCAGCAGCTTAGGGGTAAACTCAGCCTACGAGCAGTACTTC
TRBV15	TRBJ1-1	.	CATSRDSNTEAFF	TGTGCCACCAGCAGAGACAGTAACACTGAAGCTTTCTTT
TRBV28	TRBJ1-4	.	CASSLEQDNEKLFF	TGTGCCAGCAGTCTTGAACAGGATAATGAAAAACTGTTTTTT
TRBV4-1	TRBJ1-3	.	CASSQESTPFSGNTIYF	TGCGCCAGCAGCCAAGAGAGTACTCCTTTCTCTGGAAACACCATATATTTT
TRBV29-1	TRBJ2-2	.	CSVEDRRNTGELFF	TGCAGCGTTGAAGATCGCAGGAACACCGGGGAGCTGTTTTTT
TRBV19	TRBJ1-5	.	CATSFGHSNQPQHF	TGTGCCACCTCTTTTGGGCATAGCAATCAGCCCCAGCATTTT
TRBV2	TRBJ2-7	TRBD1	CASSEVQGVGFEQYF	TGTGCCAGCAGCGAAGTACAGGGGGTGGGATTCGAGCAGTACTTC
TRBV2	TRBJ2-1	.	CASNSDYPGDEQFF	TGTGCCAGCAATTCAGACTACCCCGGGGATGAGCAGTTCTTC
TRBV2	TRBJ1-6	.	CASTPVVSPLHF	TGTGCCAGCACCCCGGTGGTTTCACCCCTCCACTTT
TRBV28	TRBJ1-1	TRBD1	CASSSPGTGATEAFF	TGTGCCAGCAGTTCCCCCGGGACAGGTGCCACTGAAGCTTTCTTT
TRBV19	TRBJ2-3	TRBD2	CASSIEGPSGSPTDTQYF	TGTGCCAGTAGTATAGAAGGTCCTAGCGGGAGTCCCACAGATACGCAGTATTTT
TRBV18	TRBJ2-7	.	CASSPYAGDSYEQYF	TGTGCCAGCTCACCCTACGCAGGGGACTCCTACGAGCAGTACTTC
TRBV29-1	TRBJ2-1	.	CSVDRQGSSLGDNEQFF	TGCAGCGTTGACAGGCAGGGTTCCAGCCTAGGTGACAATGAGCAGTTCTTC
TRBV4-1	TRBJ2-3	.	CASSQEPDDFRTDTQYF	TGCGCCAGCAGCCAAGAGCCCGATGACTTTAGGACAGATACGCAGTATTTT
TRBV4-2	TRBJ2-5	.	CASSRTAGNQETQYF	TGTGCCAGCAGCCGCACCGCAGGTAACCAAGAGACCCAGTACTTC
TRBV6-5	TRBJ1-1	TRBD1	CASSYSTGWRDTEAFF	TGTGCCAGCAGTTACTCGACAGGGTGGAGGGACACTGAAGCTTTCTTT
TRBV21-1	TRBJ1-5	.	CASPREELGSGNQPQHF	TGTGCCAGCCCCCGCGAGGAACTCGGAAGCGGCAATCAGCCCCAGCATTTT
TRBV19	TRBJ2-7	TRBD1	CASSSWLGTGEYEQYF	TGTGCCAGTAGTTCGTGGCTCGGGACAGGGGAATACGAGCAGTACTTC
TRBV18	TRBJ2-5	TRBD2	CASSQGEGPQETQYF	TGTGCCAGCTCACAAGGGGAGGGCCCTCAAGAGACCCAGTACTTC
TRBV5-1	TRBJ2-7	TRBD1	CASGSGGRYEQYF	TGCGCCAGCGGATCAGGGGGCAGGTACGAGCAGTACTTC
TRBV30	TRBJ1-5	.	CAGSPGGVSNQPQHF	TGTGCCGGGAGTCCAGGAGGTGTTAGCAATCAGCCCCAGCATTTT
TRBV19	TRBJ2-7	.	CASSEGPPYEQYF	TGTGCCAGTAGTGAGGGCCCACCCTACGAGCAGTACTTC
TRBV19	TRBJ2-7	TRBD2	CASATSGTTYEQYF	TGTGCCAGTGCCACTAGCGGGACCACCTACGAGCAGTACTTC
TRBV10-3	TRBJ1-1	.	CAISGGGRGPEAFF	TGTGCCATCAGTGGGGGGGGCCGGGGGCCTGAAGCTTTCTTT
TRBV19	TRBJ1-1	TRBD1	CASYLTGGTEAFF	TGTGCCAGTTACCTTACAGGGGGAACTGAAGCTTTCTTT
TRBV7-3	TRBJ2-6	TRBD2	CASSLNGGASGANVLTF	TGTGCCAGCAGCTTAAACGGGGGGGCCTCTGGGGCCAACGTCCTGACTTTC
TRBV11-2	TRBJ2-3	.	CASRTVTDTQYF	TGTGCCAGCAGAACTGTGACAGATACGCAGTATTTT
TRBV2	TRBJ2-2	TRBD2	CASSEGAGGRTGELFF	TGTGCCAGCTCGGAAGGGGCGGGAGGGAGAACCGGGGAGCTGTTTTTT
TRBV30	TRBJ1-5	.	CAWSGPLGSNQPQHF	TGTGCCTGGAGTGGACCGCTAGGTAGCAATCAGCCCCAGCATTTT
TRBV5-1	TRBJ2-5	TRBD1	CASSLNLGQGVQETQYF	TGCGCCAGCAGCTTAAATCTCGGACAGGGAGTCCAAGAGACCCAGTACTTC
TRBV4-1	TRBJ1-1	.	CASRNRDGDTEAFF	TGCGCCAGTAGAAACAGGGATGGTGACACTGAAGCTTTCTTT
TRBV30	TRBJ2-1	TRBD2	CAWTSGISYNEQFF	TGTGCCTGGACTAGCGGAATCTCCTACAATGAGCAGTTCTTC
TRBV28	TRBJ2-7	TRBD1	CASSATGDLYEQYF	TGTGCCAGCAGTGCAACAGGGGATCTCTACGAGCAGTACTTC
TRBV29-1	TRBJ1-2	.	CSARANYGYTF	TGCAGCGCTAGAGCTAACTATGGCTACACCTTC
TRBV28	TRBJ2-1	TRBD2	CASSLSGGGPYNEQFF	TGTGCCAGCAGTTTATCGGGCGGGGGACCCTACAATGAGCAGTTCTTC
TRBV30	TRBJ1-6	TRBD1	CAWMGTGGEWQSPLHF	TGTGCCTGGATGGGGACAGGGGGCGAATGGCAATCACCCCTCCACTTT
TRBV6-5	TRBJ2-7	TRBD1	CASSYSGQGSYEQYF	TGTGCCAGCAGTTACTCGGGACAGGGGTCCTACGAGCAGTACTTC
TRBV14	TRBJ2-3	.	CASSLNTGRGTDTQYF	TGTGCCAGCAGCCTGAACACAGGGCGCGGCACAGATACGCAGTATTTT
TRBV28	TRBJ2-7	.	CASSFGTGRWAYEQYF	TGTGCCAGCAGTTTCGGAACCGGGAGATGGGCCTACGAGCAGTACTTC
TRBV14	TRBJ1-1	.	CASSQEEWNTEAFF	TGTGCCAGCAGCCAAGAAGAGTGGAACACTGAAGCTTTCTTT
TRBV10-3	TRBJ2-1	TRBD2	CAISESTSGSGSYNEQFF	TGTGCCATCAGTGAGTCGACTAGCGGGAGTGGGTCCTACAATGAGCAGTTCTTC
TRBV13	TRBJ1-1	.	CASSHSLLGTEAFF	TGTGCCAGCAGTCACTCCCTCCTTGGCACTGAAGCTTTCTTT
TRBV27	TRBJ1-6	.	CANSDRDIFSYNSPLHF	TGTGCCAACTCTGACCGGGACATCTTCTCCTATAATTCACCCCTCCACTTT
TRBV6-1	TRBJ1-5	.	CASAGFQPQHF	TGTGCCAGCGCAGGGTTTCAGCCCCAGCATTTT
TRBV5-1	TRBJ2-1	.	CASSSRGELYNEQFF	TGCGCCAGCAGCTCCAGGGGGGAATTGTACAATGAGCAGTTCTTC
TRBV18	TRBJ1-4	.	CASSPRGSHEKLFF	TGTGCCAGCTCACCAAGGGGTAGTCATGAAAAACTGTTTTTT
TRBV25-1	TRBJ2-2	.	CASSAPFTGELFF	TGTGCCAGCAGTGCCCCCTTCACCGGGGAGCTGTTTTTT